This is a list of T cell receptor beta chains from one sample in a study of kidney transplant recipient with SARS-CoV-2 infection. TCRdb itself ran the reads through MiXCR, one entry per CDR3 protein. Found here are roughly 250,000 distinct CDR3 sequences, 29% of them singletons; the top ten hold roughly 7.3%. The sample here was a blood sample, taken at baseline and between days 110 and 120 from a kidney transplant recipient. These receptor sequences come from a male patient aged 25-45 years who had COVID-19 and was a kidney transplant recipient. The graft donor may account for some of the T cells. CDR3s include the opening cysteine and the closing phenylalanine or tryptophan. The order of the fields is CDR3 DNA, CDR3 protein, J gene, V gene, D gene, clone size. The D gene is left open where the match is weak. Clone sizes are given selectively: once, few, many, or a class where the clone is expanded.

TGTGCCAGCAGTATTGATCACTCACACGGAAAGACCTATGGCTACACCTTC,CASSIDHSHGKTYGYTF,TRBJ1-2,TRBV6-4,.,many
TGTGCCAGTAGTATAGGTCCCCTCACCGAAAGGACCGGGGAGCTGTTTTTT,CASSIGPLTERTGELFF,TRBJ2-2,TRBV19,.,.
TGCAGTGCTAGAGAACTAGCGGGAGATTTAGAGACCCAGTACTTC,CSARELAGDLETQYF,TRBJ2-5,TRBV20-1,TRBD2,many
TGTGCCAGCTTGGGGGCCTACACAGATACGCAGTATTTT,CASLGAYTDTQYF,TRBJ2-3,TRBV6-5,.,many
TGTGCCAGCTGCCGGGAAAGGATGACTAATGAAAAACTGTTTTTT,CASCRERMTNEKLFF,TRBJ1-4,TRBV6-5,.,many
TGTGCCAGCAGCAAAGCGGGGGGAAGTAATTCACCCCTCCACTTT,CASSKAGGSNSPLHF,TRBJ1-6,TRBV21-1,.,many
TGTGCTAGCAGCTTAGCGGGTAACAGGGCCGGGGAGCTGTTTTTT,CASSLAGNRAGELFF,TRBJ2-2,TRBV7-7,.,many
TGTGCCAGTAGTAAGGTTCAGGCGGGAGATTCCTACAATGAGCAGTTCTTC,CASSKVQAGDSYNEQFF,TRBJ2-1,TRBV19,TRBD2,few
TGCGCCAGCAGCTTGAGGGGGGCGGTGATGAACACTGAAGCTTTCTTT,CASSLRGAVMNTEAFF,TRBJ1-1,TRBV5-1,.,many
TGTGCCAGTCGCAGGCTCTCTGGGGCCAACGTCCTGACTTTC,CASRRLSGANVLTF,TRBJ2-6,TRBV11-1,.,many
TGCAGTGCTAGAGATAATACGGGAGGGTACTCAGATACGCAGTATTTT,CSARDNTGGYSDTQYF,TRBJ2-3,TRBV20-1,TRBD2,.
TGCGCCAGCAGCTATTTCCCAGGACGTCACAAAGTCGGGCCAACCCTGACTTTC,CASSYFPGRHKVGPTLTF,TRBJ2-6,TRBV4-3,.,.
TGTGCCAGCAGCTTAACAAGGGACCCGAGCCGTCCCACTGAAGCTTTCTTT,CASSLTRDPSRPTEAFF,TRBJ1-1,TRBV7-3,.,many
TGCAGTGCTAGAGATCTGGTTTGGAAAGCCGAGCTGTTTTTT,CSARDLVWKAELFF,TRBJ2-2,TRBV20-1,.,many
TGTGCCAGCAGTAGGCGGGAGGGGAACACCGGGGAGCTGTTTTTT,CASSRREGNTGELFF,TRBJ2-2,TRBV12-3/TRBV12-4,TRBD2,many
TGCAGTGCTGAGCTAGCGAGCCGGAGGACCCAGTACTTC,CSAELASRRTQYF,TRBJ2-5,TRBV20-1,.,once
.,CISVPELISEVGKTYGYTF,TRBJ1-2,TRBV7-5,.,many
TGTGCCAGCACTCGGACAGGTCAAGGCTACACCTTC,CASTRTGQGYTF,TRBJ1-2,TRBV28,TRBD1,many
TGTGCCACCAGTGATATTGCTAGCGGGAGGGCCGGCGAGCAGTTCTTC,CATSDIASGRAGEQFF,TRBJ2-1,TRBV24-1,TRBD2,many
TGTGCCAGCAGCCCCGGGACTTATAACACCGGGGAGCTGTTTTTT,CASSPGTYNTGELFF,TRBJ2-2,TRBV7-2,.,few
TGCAGTGCTAGGCGACAGGGGGGAACCCAGCATTTT,CSARRQGGTQHF,TRBJ1-5,TRBV20-1,TRBD1,many
TGCGCCAGCAGCCCCCAGGGAGAGGCCTACAATGAGCAGTTCTTC,CASSPQGEAYNEQFF,TRBJ2-1,TRBV4-1,.,.
TGTGCCAGCAGTGAAGGAGGGACAGGAGAGGCCTATGGCTACACCTTC,CASSEGGTGEAYGYTF,TRBJ1-2,TRBV6-1,TRBD1,.
TGCAGTGCTAAAGGACTACTCAATGAGCAGTTCTTC,CSAKGLLNEQFF,TRBJ2-1,TRBV20-1,.,many
TGTGCCAGCAGTTCAAAGGACTCTATGCGAAAGACCTATGGCTACACCTTC,CASSSKDSMRKTYGYTF,TRBJ1-2,TRBV6-5,.,many
TGTGCCAGCATGGGTACCCGAACGGGAGGCTACACCTTC,CASMGTRTGGYTF,TRBJ1-2,TRBV12-3/TRBV12-4,.,many
TGTGCCAGCAGCCCAACTTTAAGAAACAATGAGCAGTTCTTC,CASSPTLRNNEQFF,TRBJ2-1,TRBV7-9,.,few
TGTGCCAGGCCTATCCCCCCCCCACATAGCATCCGTCAAGAGACCCAGTACTTC,CARPIPPPHSIRQETQYF,TRBJ2-5,TRBV27,.,.
TGCGCCAGCAGCCAAGAAAGGACTTCCCCCATTCAGTACTTC,CASSQERTSPIQYF,TRBJ2-4,TRBV4-1,.,.